This TCR beta chain was identified in a study of blood T cell repertoires in COVID-19. This CDR3 is 15 amino acids long. V was pared by 4 bases and J by 7 bases, with 5 bases of the junction left unmatched. Germline values: CDR1 SNHLY, CDR2 FYNNEI. Method: immunoSEQ multiplex PCR; TCRdb's copy keeps in-frame clones and lacks some. The sample carries a few hundred thousand clones, 80% to 90% recorded once. The receptor was isolated from a woman aged 25 to 39 with COVID-19, enrolled during active disease. Material for sequencing was peripheral blood. This chain links TRBV2 with TRBJ1-6, with TRBD1 matching over 9 bases. CDR3 in amino acids: CASSVGGTGNSPLHF. Here the CDR3 DNA reads TGTGCCAGCAGTGTCGGGGGGACAGGGAATTCACCCCTCCACTTT.